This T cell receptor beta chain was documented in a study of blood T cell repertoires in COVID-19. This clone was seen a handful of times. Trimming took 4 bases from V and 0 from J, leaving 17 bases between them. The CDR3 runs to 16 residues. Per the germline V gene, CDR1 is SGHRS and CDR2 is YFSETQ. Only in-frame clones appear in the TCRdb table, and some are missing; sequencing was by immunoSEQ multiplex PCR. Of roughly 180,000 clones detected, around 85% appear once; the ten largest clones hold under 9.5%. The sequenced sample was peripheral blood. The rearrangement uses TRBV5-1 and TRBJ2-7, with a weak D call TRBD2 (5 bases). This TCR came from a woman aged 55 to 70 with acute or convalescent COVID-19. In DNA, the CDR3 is TGCGCCAGCAGCCTCCAGAGCGGAAAGAGCTCCTACGAGCAGTACTTC. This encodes CASSLQSGKSSYEQYF.